This T cell receptor beta chain emerged from a study of blood T cell repertoires in COVID-19. In the study overall: The United States, Italy and Spain provided the acute and convalescent COVID-19 samples. T cells, B-cell-depleted T cells, or PBMCs provided the cDNA or gDNA that served as material.

This clone appeared once. In the original analysis: Scientists estimated how many nucleated cells there were by amplifying reference gene primers. Method: immunoSEQ multiplex PCR; TCRdb's copy keeps in-frame clones and lacks some. That table furnishes V, J and clone size, whereas the DNA furnished D and trimming. The profile shows approximately 100,000 clones, about 85% of them singletons. The receptor comes from a man in his 70s with acute or convalescent COVID-19. Sequencing was done on a sample of peripheral blood.

Here the CDR3 DNA reads TGTGCCAGCAGTGAGGACAGGGGGGCAGATACGCAGTATTTT. This translates into CASSEDRGADTQYF. The V gene is TRBV2, the J gene TRBJ2-3, with 10 bases aligning to TRBD1. With V trimmed by 3 bases and J by 4 bases, 1 base remained unmatched. Germline values: CDR1 SNHLY, CDR2 FYNNEI. The CDR3 runs to 14 residues.